Shown below are 17 T cell receptor beta chains from a single sample sequenced in a study of response to subunit inactivated influenza vaccine. TCRdb passed the RT-PCR reads through MiXCR, listing each CDR3 protein once. The sample lists fewer than 350,000 distinct CDR3 sequences, around a fifth occurring once. The sample here was PBMCs from blood, taken about 20 months after vaccination. The source is a man between 45 and 75 years old who received an inactivated influenza vaccine.

The chain combines TRBV20-1 with TRBJ1-4; D possibly corresponds to TRBD1 (5 bases). The CDR3 contains 11 residues. Trimming cost V 0 bases and J 14 bases, with 10 bases left between them. The germline gives CDR1 DFQATT, CDR2 SNEGSKA (reference sequence). DNA for the CDR3: TGCAGTGCTAGAGATGGGAGGGACCTGTTTTTT. Translated, it gives CSARDGRDLFF.

This chain uses TRBV6-2 or TRBV6-3 with TRBJ2-7, with 8 bases lining up with TRBD2. J lost 4 bases, V lost 4 bases, and 6 bases had no gene match. CDR1 is MNHEY, CDR2 SVGEGT, per germline. The CDR3 is 14 amino acids. The CDR3 here is CASSLAGSVYEQYF. The CDR3 DNA follows: TGTGCCAGCAGTTTAGCGGGAAGTGTTTACGAGCAGTACTTC.

The chain combines TRBV3-1 with TRBJ2-1; 10 positions agree with TRBD2. This CDR3 has 17 residues. Per germline, CDR1 LGHDT and CDR2 YNNKEL (reference sequence). V shed 1 base, J shed 7 bases, and the junction held 10 bases outside the gene matches. In nucleotides, the CDR3 is TGTGCCAGCAGCCAAGGTTTTCAGCGGGGGGGCCGGAATGAGCAGTTCTTC. Protein: CASSQGFQRGGRNEQFF.

The V and J genes are TRBV4-1 and TRBJ1-5; the match to TRBD1 covers 7 bases. Trimming cost V 1 base and J 5 bases; bases outside gene matches: 8. This CDR3 comprises 16 residues. Germline V gene sequence: CDR1 MGHRA, CDR2 YSYEKL. CDR3 coding DNA: TGCGCCAGCAGCCAAGCGTGGCAGGGGGTAGATCAGCCCCAGCATTTT. The encoded protein is CASSQAWQGVDQPQHF.

This clonotype appeared a few times. This sequence joins TRBV5-1 and TRBJ1-1; D is uncertain. Trimming took off 5 bases at V and 1 base at J, with 18 bases between the two ends. This CDR3 contains 16 residues. CDR1 and CDR2 from the germline V gene are SGHRS and YFSETQ. The CDR3 coding sequence is TGCGCCAGCAGTGAGGGAACGAGAGGTGCGAACACTGAAGCTTTCTTT. It is translated as CASSEGTRGANTEAFF. Full variable domain (outside the CDR3, taken from reference TRBV5-1 and TRBJ1-1): KAGVTQTPRYLIKTRGQQVTLSCSPISGHRSVSWYQQTPGQGLQFLFEYFSETQRNKGNFPGRFSGRQFSNSRSEMNVSTLELGDSALYLCASSEGTRGANTEAFFGQGTRLTVV.

The V and J genes are TRBV4-2 and TRBJ2-3; D gene ambiguous. The CDR3 length is 14 residues. V dropped 3 bases and J dropped 0 bases, with 7 bases sitting between them. Per germline, CDR1 LGHNA and CDR2 YNFKEQ. The CDR3 spells CASSHRPSTDTQYF. In nucleotides, the CDR3 is TGTGCCAGCAGCCACAGGCCGAGCACAGATACGCAGTATTTT.

This clonotype showed up many times. This chain connects TRBV15 to TRBJ1-5; D is perhaps TRBD1 (5 bases). This CDR3 has 17 residues. V shed 0 bases and J shed 3 bases, with 15 bases lying between them. Germline V gene data show CDR1 as LNHNV and CDR2 as YYDKDF (reference sequence). The CDR3 nucleotides read TGTGCCACCAGCAGAGATAGGCCAGGGAGAACCAATCAGCCCCAGCATTTT. It specifies CATSRDRPGRTNQPQHF.

The chain is built from TRBV7-2 and TRBJ1-4; D perhaps matches TRBD1 (6 bases). CDR1 and CDR2 (germline): SGHTA, FQGNSA. V lost 5 bases to trimming and J lost 5 bases, with 9 bases between them. The CDR3 spans 13 residues. The CDR3 reads CASSADRNEKLFF. The DNA for the CDR3 is TGTGCCAGCAGCGCCGACAGGAATGAAAAACTGTTTTTT.

This clonotype turned up a few times. V usage is TRBV5-1 and J usage is TRBJ2-3; tentatively, D is TRBD1 (6 bases). Trimming took 4 bases from V and 2 from J, leaving 11 bases between them. The CDR3 extends over 14 amino acids. The germline gives CDR1 SGHRS, CDR2 YFSETQ. The CDR3 loop reads CASSHGQNTDTQYF. For the CDR3, the DNA is TGCGCCAGCAGCCACGGACAGAACACAGATACGCAGTATTTT.

Only a few counts were recorded for this clonotype. This chain links TRBV7-9 with TRBJ1-4; tentative D call: TRBD1 (5 bases). V lost 6 bases, J lost 15 bases, and 14 bases lay in between. This CDR3 spans 11 amino acids. Germline CDR1 reads SEHNR; CDR2 reads FQNEAQ (reference sequence). The CDR3 here is CASSFLGGMFF. Written as DNA, the CDR3 is TGTGCCAGCAGTTTTCTCGGGGGGATGTTTTTT.

The rearrangement links TRBV6-2 or TRBV6-3 to TRBJ1-2; maybe TRBD1 (5 bases). This CDR3 has 14 residues. From germline, CDR1 is MNHEY and CDR2 SVGEGT. Trimming removed 7 bases from V and 0 bases from J, with 12 bases in between. CDR3: CASTRTTANYGYTF. For the CDR3, the DNA is TGTGCCAGCACCCGCACGACAGCTAACTATGGCTACACCTTC.

This clonotype came up a few times. V gene TRBV28 combines with J gene TRBJ1-6, with no clear D. The germline V and J ends were trimmed by 1 base and 18 bases, with 19 bases remaining between them. The CDR3 spans 14 residues. CDR1 and CDR2 from the germline V gene are MDHEN and SYDVKM. The chain's CDR3 is CASSLSMSEREYHF. The CDR3 DNA sequence: TGTGCCAGCAGTTTATCCATGTCAGAGAGAGAGTACCACTTT.

This clonotype was seen more than once but under ten times. The chain uses TRBV27 and TRBJ1-2; D is uncertain. The V end lost 6 bases, the J end lost 3 bases, and 11 bases lay between the germline ends. The germline V gene encodes CDR1 MNHEY and CDR2 SMNVEV (reference sequence). The CDR3 contains 13 residues. In nucleotides, the CDR3 is TGTGCCAGCAGCCATACAGACTACTATGGCTACACCTTC. Its protein is CASSHTDYYGYTF.

This chain connects TRBV29-1 to TRBJ2-1; 7 nucleotides agree with TRBD1. V lost 6 bases to trimming and J lost 4 bases; unmatched junction nucleotides: 6. This CDR3 comprises 13 residues. Germline V gives CDR1 SQVTM, CDR2 ANQGSEA. The CDR3 is CSVGDRKYNEQFF. For the CDR3, the DNA is TGCAGCGTAGGGGACAGAAAATACAATGAGCAGTTCTTC.

The V gene is TRBV5-1, the J gene TRBJ2-5, with D hard to call. There are 14 residues in the CDR3. CDR1 and CDR2 from the germline V gene are SGHRS and YFSETQ. V was trimmed by 2 bases and J by 0 bases, leaving 8 bases between them. As DNA, the CDR3 is TGCGCCAGCAGCTTAGTACAGAACCAAGAGACCCAGTACTTC. It translates to CASSLVQNQETQYF.

This clonotype turned up a few times. V usage is TRBV20-1 and J usage is TRBJ2-1; TRBD2 matches 12 bases. CDR3 size: 14 residues. J was trimmed by 7 bases and V by 3 bases; bases with no gene match: 4. Germline CDR1 reads DFQATT; CDR2 reads SNEGSKA (reference sequence). The CDR3 region has the DNA TGCAGTGCTAGTAGGACTAGCGGGAAGAATGAGCAGTTCTTC. Protein: CSASRTSGKNEQFF.

This chain uses TRBV11-2 with TRBJ2-7, with TRBD1 matching over 8 bases. The junction had 2 bases not matched to a gene; V was cut back by 4 bases and J by 6 bases. The CDR3 is made up of 12 amino acids. CDR1 is SGHAT, CDR2 FQNNGV, per germline. The CDR3, as DNA: TGTGCCAGCAGCTCAGGGGGCGCCGAGCAGTACTTC. This translates into CASSSGGAEQYF.